This TCR beta chain was obtained from a study of cytomegalovirus exposure and HLA in healthy donors. The study, taken as a whole, reports: After further analysis at a later stage, roughly 16,000 TCR beta sequences were associated with HLA alleles at 0.05 false discovery rate. When the data were analyzed later, several of the most significant clusters appeared to be linked to common viral pathogens.

This clone occurred once. No antigen is known for it. The PCR was carried out with 60 Vbeta primers and 13 Jbeta primers. The assay was immunoSEQ multiplex PCR, and TCRdb's table has in-frame clones only and misses some. Of over 45,000 clones listed, approximately 78% are singletons. The CDR3 extends over 15 amino acids. The V gene's germline CDR1 is MNHEY and CDR2 SVGAGI. Trimming pared 7 bases from V and 4 bases from J, leaving 19 bases between. The TCR originated in a female donor in good health and CMV-seronegative. The chain has TRBV6-5 and TRBJ2-5; D might be TRBD2 (5 bases). Sequenced material: PBMCs. The CDR3, as DNA: TGTGCCAGCATTCATACCAGCGGAGCACGAGAGACCCAGTACTTC. Translation gives CASIHTSGARETQYF.